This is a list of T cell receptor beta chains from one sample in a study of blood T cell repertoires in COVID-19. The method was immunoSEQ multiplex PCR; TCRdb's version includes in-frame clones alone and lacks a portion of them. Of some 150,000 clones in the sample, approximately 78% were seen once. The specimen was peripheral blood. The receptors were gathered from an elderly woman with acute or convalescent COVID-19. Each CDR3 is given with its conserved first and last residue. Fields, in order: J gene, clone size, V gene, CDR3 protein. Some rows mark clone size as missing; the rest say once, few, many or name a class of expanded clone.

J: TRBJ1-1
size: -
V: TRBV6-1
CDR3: CASSEVWADTEAFF

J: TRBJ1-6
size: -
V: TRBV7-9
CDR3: CASSLEAGFYNSPLHF

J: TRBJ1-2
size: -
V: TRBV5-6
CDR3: CASSLQGASGYTF

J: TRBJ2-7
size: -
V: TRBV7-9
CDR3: CASSLRADRWYF

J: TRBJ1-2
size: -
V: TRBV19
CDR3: CASSIDFVAATGGYTF

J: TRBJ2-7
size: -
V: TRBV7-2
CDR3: CASRRGTGYEQYF

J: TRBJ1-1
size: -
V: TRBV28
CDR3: CASSLLSSGAAWYTEAFF

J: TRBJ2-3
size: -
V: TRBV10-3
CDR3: CATLAGVRDTQYF

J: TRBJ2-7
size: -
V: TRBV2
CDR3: CASSGRRGNEQYF

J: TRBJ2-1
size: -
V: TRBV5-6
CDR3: CASSGGQGSYNEQFF

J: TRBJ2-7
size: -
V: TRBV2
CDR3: CASRDRYSYEQYF

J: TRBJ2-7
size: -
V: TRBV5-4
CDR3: CASSLWDRGYEQYF

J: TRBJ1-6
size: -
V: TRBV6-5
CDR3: CASSVSDRVFPPLHF

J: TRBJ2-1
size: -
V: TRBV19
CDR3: CASSRTLGDEQFF

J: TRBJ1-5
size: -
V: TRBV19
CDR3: CASSISGGTQPQHF

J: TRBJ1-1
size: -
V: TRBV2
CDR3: CASMSLEGNTEAFF

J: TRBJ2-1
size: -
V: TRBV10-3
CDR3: CAISDPGLAGGPSSYNEQFF

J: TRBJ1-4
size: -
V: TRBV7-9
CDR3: CASSLTTGGVEKLFF

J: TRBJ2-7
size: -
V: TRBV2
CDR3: CASSENSYEQYF

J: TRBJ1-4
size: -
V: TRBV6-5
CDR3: CASSYEHYNEKLFF

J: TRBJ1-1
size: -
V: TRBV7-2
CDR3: CASSSQPNTEAFF

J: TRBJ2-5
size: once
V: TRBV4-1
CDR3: CASSRGLRTGGEETQYF

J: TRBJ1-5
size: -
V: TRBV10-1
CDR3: CASSIQNSNQPQHF